A single sample is the source of the 15 T cell receptor beta chains below, sequenced in a study of PD-1 blockade in classical Hodgkin lymphoma (dated by TCRdb to 2018 to 2021). The sample's time point label, decoded: cycle 4 day 1 (C4D1), after about 6 weeks of nivolumab. Every trial patient had relapsed after autologous stem cell transplantation, and cohorts A, B and C differed in prior brentuximab vedotin exposure. Using a Miltenyi CD4+ T cell isolation kit, CD4+ T cells were purified from thawed PBMCs through magnetic negative selection. The protocol used for the library was the immunoSEQ multiplex PCR assay. TCRdb's version of the immuneACCESS table is confined to in-frame rearrangements and falls short of the full clone set. An unresolved V gene accounts for under half of the shortfall where checked; the remainder is of unknown origin. The sample table records 25,000 to 35,000 clones; roughly 80% of these occur just once. The ten largest account for around 0.6% of the sample.

The sequencing here drew on CD4+ T cells from blood, taken before the fourth cycle of nivolumab. All receptors come from a human donor with classical Hodgkin lymphoma.

The V call is TRBV5-1, the J call TRBJ2-3; D gene ambiguous. V was pared by 2 bases and J by 0 bases, with 7 bases between. The CDR3 has 14 residues. Germline CDR1 is SGHRS and CDR2 is YFSETQ. The CDR3 sequence is CASSLKGSTDTQYF. The CDR3 DNA follows: TGCGCCAGCAGCTTAAAGGGCAGCACAGATACGCAGTATTTT.

This chain joins TRBV6-5 and TRBJ1-1; D is unresolved. Per the germline V gene, CDR1 is MNHEY and CDR2 is SVGAGI. The V and J ends lost 4 bases and 1 base respectively, with 16 bases between them. The CDR3 consists of 16 residues. CDR3 sequence reads: CASSSLSSPGNTEAFF. The CDR3, as DNA: TGTGCCAGCAGTTCCCTCAGTTCCCCGGGGAACACTGAAGCTTTCTTT.

J is TRBJ2-2 and V is TRBV6-5, with 8 bases that match TRBD2. From germline, CDR1 is MNHEY and CDR2 SVGAGI. The CDR3 sequence is 15 residues long. The ends lost 6 bases at V and 4 bases at J; junction bases unmatched: 7. As DNA, the CDR3 is TGTGCCAGCAGACCGGGGGGGCTCGGCACCGGGGAGCTGTTTTTT. Translating it yields CASRPGGLGTGELFF.

The chain combines TRBV2 with TRBJ1-1; D ambiguous. The CDR3 loop spans 13 amino acids. In germline, CDR1 is SNHLY, CDR2 FYNNEI. The germline V and J ends were trimmed by 7 bases and 4 bases, with 13 bases remaining between them. CDR3 sequence: CASKRVIGTEAFF. As DNA, the CDR3 is TGTGCCAGCAAACGGGTGATTGGCACTGAAGCTTTCTTT.

The chain combines TRBV6-5 with TRBJ1-1; the match to TRBD1 covers 7 bases. This CDR3 is built from 15 residues. Germline V gene data show CDR1 as MNHEY and CDR2 as SVGAGI. The V and J ends lost 6 bases and 2 bases, in that order; junction bases with no gene match: 9. The CDR3 bases are TGTGCCAGCAGCAGGGGGTCATTAGGAAACACTGAAGCTTTCTTT. It codes for CASSRGSLGNTEAFF.

The chain employs TRBV25-1 and TRBJ1-2; 12 bases are shared with TRBD1. The CDR3 has 16 amino acids. Germline loops: CDR1 MGHDK, CDR2 SYGVNS. V lost 4 bases to trimming and J lost 4 bases; unmatched junction nucleotides: 7. CDR3 bases: TGTGCCAGCAGTGGGTATCCGGGACAGGGGGCCTATGGCTACACCTTC. It specifies CASSGYPGQGAYGYTF.

The V call is TRBV7-7, the J call TRBJ2-5; 10 positions agree with TRBD2. Germline trimming cut 5 bases from V and 1 base from J; bases unmatched to any gene: 4. This CDR3 has 15 residues. The germline V gene has CDR1 SSHAT and CDR2 FNYEAQ (reference sequence). CDR3 DNA sequence: TGTGCCAGCAGCCCCCCTAGCGGGGGCCAAGAGACCCAGTACTTC. Its translation: CASSPPSGGQETQYF.

For the CDR3, the DNA is TGCGCCAGCAGCTTTTCAGGGGGCGTAGAGGAAAAACTGTTTTTT. This sequence encodes CASSFSGGVEEKLFF. The rearrangement uses TRBV5-1 and TRBJ1-4; 8 nucleotides match TRBD1. J lost 8 bases, V lost 2 bases, and 8 bases had no gene match. The CDR3 sequence is 15 residues long. The germline V gene has CDR1 SGHRS and CDR2 YFSETQ.

This chain connects TRBV7-9 to TRBJ2-5; D is ambiguous. Germline-derived CDR1 and CDR2 are SEHNR and FQNEAQ (reference sequence). The CDR3 loop spans 13 amino acids. V dropped 2 bases and J dropped 4 bases, with 8 bases sitting between them. Here the CDR3 DNA reads TGTGCCAGCAGCTTAATCTTAGGAGAGACCCAGTACTTC. This translates into CASSLILGETQYF. Variable domain in full (rest from reference TRBV7-9 and TRBJ2-5): DTGVSQNPRHKITKRGQNVTFRCDPISEHNRLYWYRQTLGQGPEFLTYFQNEAQLEKSRLLSDRFSAERPKGSFSTLEIQRTEQGDSAMYLCASSLILGETQYFGPGTRLLVL.

To note about this clone: No conserved phenylalanine or tryptophan is present at the end of the CDR3, so a read error is the likely explanation. The DNA is left out, because the CDR3 cannot be placed on it with certainty; the CDR3 is given as TCRdb lists it. This chain's CDR3 is CAWRATGSI. V is TRBV30 and J is TRBJ1-1. The CDR3 has 9 amino acids, counting both end residues. CDR1 GTSNPN and CDR2 SVGIG come from the germline V gene (reference sequence).

The V call is TRBV10-3, the J call TRBJ2-7; maybe TRBD1 (5 bases). The length of the CDR3 is 14 residues. Deletions cut 4 bases from V and 4 bases from J, with 14 bases between. Germline-derived CDR1 and CDR2 are ENHRY and SYGVKD. As DNA, the CDR3 is TGTGCCATCAGTGGGACAACCAAAAATTACGAGCAGTACTTC. This codes for CAISGTTKNYEQYF.

CDR3 region: CASSTWGRINSPLHF. CDR3 nucleotide sequence: TGTGCCAGCAGCACGTGGGGACGGATCAATTCACCCCTCCACTTT. The chain couples TRBV21-1 to TRBJ1-6. TRBV21-1 is a pseudogene. This CDR3 is built from 15 residues.

This clone appeared a few times. The CDR3 reads CASSIDRVQPQHF. As DNA, the CDR3 is TGTGCCAGTAGTATAGACAGGGTCCAGCCCCAGCATTTT. The gene calls are TRBV19 and TRBJ1-5; possible D gene TRBD1, 5 bases. Per germline, CDR1 LNHDA and CDR2 SQIVND (reference sequence). The germline V and J ends were trimmed by 0 bases and 7 bases, with 7 bases remaining between them. CDR3 length: 13 amino acids. Full variable domain (outside the CDR3, taken from reference TRBV19 and TRBJ1-5): DGGITQSPKYLFRKEGQNVTLSCEQNLNHDAMYWYRQDPGQGLRLIYYSQIVNDFQKGDIAEGYSVSREKKESFPLTVTSAQKNPTAFYLCASSIDRVQPQHFGDGTRLSIL.

J is TRBJ1-6 and V is TRBV4-1; no clear D. The CDR3 is 16 residues long. Per germline, CDR1 MGHRA and CDR2 YSYEKL. V lost 1 base, J lost 10 bases, and 17 bases lay in between. CDR3 in DNA: TGCGCCAGCAGCCAAGTACCAGGCTCGCGTCGGTCACCCCTCCACTTT. This codes for CASSQVPGSRRSPLHF.

V is TRBV11-3 and J is TRBJ2-3; D is perhaps TRBD2 (5 bases). CDR3 length equals 17 residues. The germline gives CDR1 SGHNT, CDR2 YENEEA. Trimming took 5 bases from V and 1 from J, leaving 19 bases between them. CDR3 amino acids: CASSPDYRGLGTDTQYF. Written as DNA, the CDR3 is TGTGCCAGCAGCCCCGACTATCGGGGTCTTGGCACAGATACGCAGTATTTT.